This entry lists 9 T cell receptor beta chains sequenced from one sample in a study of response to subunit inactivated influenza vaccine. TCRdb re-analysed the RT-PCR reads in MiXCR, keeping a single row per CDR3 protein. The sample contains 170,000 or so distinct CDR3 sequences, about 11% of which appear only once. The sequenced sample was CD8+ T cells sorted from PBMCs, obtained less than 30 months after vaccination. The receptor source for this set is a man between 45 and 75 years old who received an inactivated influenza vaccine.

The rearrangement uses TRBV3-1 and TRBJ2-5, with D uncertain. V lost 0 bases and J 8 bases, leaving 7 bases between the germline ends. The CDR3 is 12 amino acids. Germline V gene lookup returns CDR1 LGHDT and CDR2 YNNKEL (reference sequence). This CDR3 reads CASSQDRRTQYF. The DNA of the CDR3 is TGTGCCAGCAGCCAAGATCGTCGCACCCAGTACTTC.

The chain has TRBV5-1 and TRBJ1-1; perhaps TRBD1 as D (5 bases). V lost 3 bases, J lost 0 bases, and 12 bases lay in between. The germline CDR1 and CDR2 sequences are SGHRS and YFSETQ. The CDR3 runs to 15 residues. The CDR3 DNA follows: TGCGCCAGCAGCTCGGGGGGACTGATGAACACTGAAGCTTTCTTT. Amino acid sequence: CASSSGGLMNTEAFF.

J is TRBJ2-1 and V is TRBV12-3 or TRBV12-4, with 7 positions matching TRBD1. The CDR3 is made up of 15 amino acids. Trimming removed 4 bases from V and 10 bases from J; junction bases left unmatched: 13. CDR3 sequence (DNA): TGTGCCAGCAGTTACTCGGGACAGCCAGGGAAGGAGCAGTTCTTC. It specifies CASSYSGQPGKEQFF.

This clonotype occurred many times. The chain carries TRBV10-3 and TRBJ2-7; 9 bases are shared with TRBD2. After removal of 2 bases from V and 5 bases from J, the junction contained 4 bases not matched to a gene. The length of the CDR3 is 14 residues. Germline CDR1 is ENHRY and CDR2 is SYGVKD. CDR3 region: CAISEPSGIDEQYF. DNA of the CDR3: TGTGCCATCAGTGAGCCTAGCGGGATCGACGAGCAGTACTTC.

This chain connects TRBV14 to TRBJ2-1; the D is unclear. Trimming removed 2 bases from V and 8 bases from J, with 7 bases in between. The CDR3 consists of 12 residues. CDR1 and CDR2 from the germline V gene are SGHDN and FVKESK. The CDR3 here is CASSQRADEQFF. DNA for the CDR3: TGTGCCAGCAGCCAAAGGGCTGATGAGCAGTTCTTC.

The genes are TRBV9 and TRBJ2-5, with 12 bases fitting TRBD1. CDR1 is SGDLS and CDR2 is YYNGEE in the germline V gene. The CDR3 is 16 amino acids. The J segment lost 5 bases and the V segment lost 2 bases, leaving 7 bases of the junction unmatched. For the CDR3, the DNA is TGTGCCAGCAGCGTGGCCGGGACAGGGGGCCAGGAGACCCAGTACTTC. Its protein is CASSVAGTGGQETQYF.

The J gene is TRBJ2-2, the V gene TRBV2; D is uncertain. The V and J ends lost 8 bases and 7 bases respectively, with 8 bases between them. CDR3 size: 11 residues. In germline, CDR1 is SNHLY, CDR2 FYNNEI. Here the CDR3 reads CASLVGGELFF. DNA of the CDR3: TGTGCCAGCCTGGTAGGCGGGGAGCTGTTTTTT.

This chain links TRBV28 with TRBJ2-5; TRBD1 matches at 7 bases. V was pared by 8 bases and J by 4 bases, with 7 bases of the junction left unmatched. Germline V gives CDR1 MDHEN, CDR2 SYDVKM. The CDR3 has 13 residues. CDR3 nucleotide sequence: TGTGCCAGCGGCGACAGGGTAGGAGAGACCCAGTACTTC. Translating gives CASGDRVGETQYF.

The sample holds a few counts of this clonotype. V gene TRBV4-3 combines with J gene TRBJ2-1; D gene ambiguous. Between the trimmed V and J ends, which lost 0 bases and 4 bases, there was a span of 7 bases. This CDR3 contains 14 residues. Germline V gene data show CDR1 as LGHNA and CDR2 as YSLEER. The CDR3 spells CASSQDPDYNEQFF. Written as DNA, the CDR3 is TGCGCCAGCAGCCAAGATCCCGATTACAATGAGCAGTTCTTC.